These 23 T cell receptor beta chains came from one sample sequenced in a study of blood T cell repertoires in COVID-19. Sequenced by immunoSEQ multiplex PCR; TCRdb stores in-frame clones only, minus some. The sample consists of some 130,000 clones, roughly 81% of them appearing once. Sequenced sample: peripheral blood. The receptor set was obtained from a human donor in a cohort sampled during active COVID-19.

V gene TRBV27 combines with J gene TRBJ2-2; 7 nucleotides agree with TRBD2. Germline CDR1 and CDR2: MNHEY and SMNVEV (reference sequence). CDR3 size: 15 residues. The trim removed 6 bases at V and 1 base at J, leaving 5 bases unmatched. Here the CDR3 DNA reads TGTGCCAGCAGGGGAGGGTCATTGAACACCGGGGAGCTGTTTTTT. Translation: CASRGGSLNTGELFF.

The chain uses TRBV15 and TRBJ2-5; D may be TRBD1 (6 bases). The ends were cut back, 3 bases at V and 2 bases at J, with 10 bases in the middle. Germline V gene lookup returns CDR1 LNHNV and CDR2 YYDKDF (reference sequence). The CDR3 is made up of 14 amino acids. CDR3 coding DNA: TGTGCCACCAGCAGGACAGGTTTACAAGAGACCCAGTACTTC. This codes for CATSRTGLQETQYF.

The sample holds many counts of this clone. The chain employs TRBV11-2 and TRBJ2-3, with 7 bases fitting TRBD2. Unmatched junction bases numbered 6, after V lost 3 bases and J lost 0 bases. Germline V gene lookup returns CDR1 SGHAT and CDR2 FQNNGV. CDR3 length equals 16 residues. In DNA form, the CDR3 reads TGTGCCAGCAGCTTTCTACTAGCGACTAGCACAGATACGCAGTATTTT. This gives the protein CASSFLLATSTDTQYF.

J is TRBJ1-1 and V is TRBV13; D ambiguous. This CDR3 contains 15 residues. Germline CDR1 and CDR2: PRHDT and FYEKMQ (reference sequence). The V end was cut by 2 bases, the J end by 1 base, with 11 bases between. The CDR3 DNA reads TGTGCCAGCAGCTTAAGAGGGCAGGCGAACACTGAAGCTTTCTTT. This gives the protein CASSLRGQANTEAFF.

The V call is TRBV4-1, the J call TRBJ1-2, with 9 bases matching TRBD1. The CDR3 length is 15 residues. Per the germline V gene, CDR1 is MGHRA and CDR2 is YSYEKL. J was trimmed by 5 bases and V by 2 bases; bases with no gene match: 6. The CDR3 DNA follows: TGCGCCAGCAGCCAATGGTTAGGACAGGGGTATGGCTACACCTTC. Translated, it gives CASSQWLGQGYGYTF.

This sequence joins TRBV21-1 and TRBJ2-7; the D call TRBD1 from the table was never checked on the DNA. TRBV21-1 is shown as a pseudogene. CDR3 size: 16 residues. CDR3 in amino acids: CASSTTSGTGNDEQYF. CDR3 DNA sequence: TGTGCCAGCAGCACTACTTCAGGGACAGGGAACGACGAGCAGTACTTC.

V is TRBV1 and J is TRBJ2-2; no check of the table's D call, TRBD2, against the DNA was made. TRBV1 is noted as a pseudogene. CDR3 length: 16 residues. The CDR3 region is CTSSQGLAGGTGELFF. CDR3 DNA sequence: TGCACCAGCAGCCAGGGGCTAGCGGGGGGAACCGGGGAGCTGTTTTTT.

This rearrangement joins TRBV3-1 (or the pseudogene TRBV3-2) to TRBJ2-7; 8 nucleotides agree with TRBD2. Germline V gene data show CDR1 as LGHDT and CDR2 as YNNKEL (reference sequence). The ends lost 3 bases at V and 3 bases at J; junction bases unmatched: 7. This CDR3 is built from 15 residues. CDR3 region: CASSHGPAGGYEQYF. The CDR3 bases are TGTGCCAGCAGCCACGGCCCTGCGGGGGGCTACGAGCAGTACTTC.

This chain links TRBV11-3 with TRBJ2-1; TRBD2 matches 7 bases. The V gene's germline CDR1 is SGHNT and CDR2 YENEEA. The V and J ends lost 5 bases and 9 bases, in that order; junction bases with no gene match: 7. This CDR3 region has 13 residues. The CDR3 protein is CASSDRLAGEQFF. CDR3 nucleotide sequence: TGTGCCAGCAGCGACAGACTAGCAGGTGAGCAGTTCTTC.

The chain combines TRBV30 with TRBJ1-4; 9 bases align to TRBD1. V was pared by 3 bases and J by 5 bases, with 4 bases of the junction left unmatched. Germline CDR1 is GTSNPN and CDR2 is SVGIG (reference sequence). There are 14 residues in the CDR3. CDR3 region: CAWSLTGGNEKLFF. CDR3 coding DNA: TGTGCCTGGAGCCTCACAGGGGGCAATGAAAAACTGTTTTTT.

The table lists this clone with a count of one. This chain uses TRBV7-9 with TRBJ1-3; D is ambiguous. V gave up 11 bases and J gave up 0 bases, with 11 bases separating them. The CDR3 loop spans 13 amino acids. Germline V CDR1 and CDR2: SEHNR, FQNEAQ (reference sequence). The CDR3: CAYRGVSGNTIYF. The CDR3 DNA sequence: TGTGCCTATCGCGGGGTCTCTGGAAACACCATATATTTT. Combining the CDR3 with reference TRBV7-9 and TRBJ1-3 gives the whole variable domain DTGVSQNPRHKITKRGQNVTFRCDPISEHNRLYWYRQTLGQGPEFLTYFQNEAQLEKSRLLSDRFSAERPKGSFSTLEIQRTEQGDSAMYLCAYRGVSGNTIYFGEGSWLTVV.

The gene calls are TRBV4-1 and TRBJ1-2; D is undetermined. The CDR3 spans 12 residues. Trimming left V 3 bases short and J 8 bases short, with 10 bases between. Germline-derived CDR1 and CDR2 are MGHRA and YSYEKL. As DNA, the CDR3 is TGCGCCAGCAGCCAGCAGACGGGAGGCTACACCTTC. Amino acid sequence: CASSQQTGGYTF.

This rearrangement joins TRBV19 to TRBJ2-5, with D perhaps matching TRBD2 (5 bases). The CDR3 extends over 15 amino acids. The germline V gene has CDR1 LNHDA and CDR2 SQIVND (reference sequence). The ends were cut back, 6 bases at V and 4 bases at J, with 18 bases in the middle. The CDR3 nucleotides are TGTGCCAGTAGAGACCCGCGGGCCCGGGGAGAGACCCAGTACTTC. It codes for CASRDPRARGETQYF.

For the CDR3, the DNA is TGTGCCAGCAGCTTAAGGCTAGCGGAGACCCAGTACTTC. It yields the protein CASSLRLAETQYF. The V call is TRBV7-3, the J call TRBJ2-5; possibly TRBD2 for D (6 bases). Trimming pared 1 base from V and 5 bases from J, leaving 8 bases between. Germline CDR1 and CDR2: SGHTA and FQGTGA. The CDR3 has 13 residues.

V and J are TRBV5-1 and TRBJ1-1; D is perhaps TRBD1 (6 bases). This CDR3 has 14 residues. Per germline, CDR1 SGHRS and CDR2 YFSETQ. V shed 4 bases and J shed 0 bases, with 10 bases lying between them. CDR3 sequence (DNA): TGCGCCAGCAGCATACAGGGCATGAACACTGAAGCTTTCTTT. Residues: CASSIQGMNTEAFF.

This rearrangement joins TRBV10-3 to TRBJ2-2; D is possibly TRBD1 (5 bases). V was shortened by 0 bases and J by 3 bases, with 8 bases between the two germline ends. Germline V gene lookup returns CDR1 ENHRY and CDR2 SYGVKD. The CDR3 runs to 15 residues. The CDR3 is CAISESGPHTGELFF. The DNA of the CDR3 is TGTGCCATCAGTGAGTCGGGGCCTCACACCGGGGAGCTGTTTTTT.

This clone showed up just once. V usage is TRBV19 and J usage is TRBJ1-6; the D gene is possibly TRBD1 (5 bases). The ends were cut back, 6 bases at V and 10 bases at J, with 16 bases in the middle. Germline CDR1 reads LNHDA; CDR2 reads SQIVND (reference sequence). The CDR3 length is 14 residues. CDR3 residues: CASSAWGRDSPLHF. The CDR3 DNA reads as TGTGCCAGTAGCGCCTGGGGGAGGGACTCACCCCTCCACTTT.

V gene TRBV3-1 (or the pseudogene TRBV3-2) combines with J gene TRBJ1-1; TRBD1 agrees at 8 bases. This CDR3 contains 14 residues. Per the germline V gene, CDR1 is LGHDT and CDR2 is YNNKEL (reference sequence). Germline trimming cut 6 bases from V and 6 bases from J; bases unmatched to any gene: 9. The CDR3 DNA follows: TGTGCCAGCAGTTACAGGGGGGTGTTCGCTGAAGCTTTCTTT. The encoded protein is CASSYRGVFAEAFF.

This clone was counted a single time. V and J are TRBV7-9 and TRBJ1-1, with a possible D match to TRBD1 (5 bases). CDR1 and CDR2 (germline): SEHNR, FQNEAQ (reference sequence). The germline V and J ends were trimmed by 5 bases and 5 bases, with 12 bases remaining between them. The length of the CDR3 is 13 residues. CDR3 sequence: CASSPGFGTEAFF. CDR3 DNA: TGTGCCAGCAGCCCAGGGTTTGGGACTGAAGCTTTCTTT.

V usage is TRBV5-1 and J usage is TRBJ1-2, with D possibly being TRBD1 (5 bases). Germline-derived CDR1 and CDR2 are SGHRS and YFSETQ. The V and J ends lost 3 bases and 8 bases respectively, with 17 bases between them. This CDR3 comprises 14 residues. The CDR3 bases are TGCGCCAGCAGCTCTCCGGGGGTTTTATCGGGCTACACCTTC. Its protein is CASSSPGVLSGYTF.

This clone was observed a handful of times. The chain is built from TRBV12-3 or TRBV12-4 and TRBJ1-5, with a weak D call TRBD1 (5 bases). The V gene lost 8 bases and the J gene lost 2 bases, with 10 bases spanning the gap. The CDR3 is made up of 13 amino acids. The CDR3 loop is CASAWGGNQPQHF. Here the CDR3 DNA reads TGTGCCAGCGCCTGGGGGGGCAATCAGCCCCAGCATTTT.

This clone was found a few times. CDR3 bases: TGTGCCAGTAGTTCCCGGCCCAGGAATGGGGAAAAACTGTTTTTT. As protein: CASSSRPRNGEKLFF. The V gene is TRBV19, the J gene TRBJ1-4; D unclear. V gave up 5 bases and J gave up 8 bases, with 18 bases separating them. CDR1 is LNHDA, CDR2 SQIVND, per germline (reference sequence). The CDR3 sequence is 15 residues long.

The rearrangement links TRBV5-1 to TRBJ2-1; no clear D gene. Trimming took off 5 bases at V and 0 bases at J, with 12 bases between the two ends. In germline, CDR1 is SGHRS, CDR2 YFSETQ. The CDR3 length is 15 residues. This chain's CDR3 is CASRTDPSSYNEQFF. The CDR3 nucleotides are TGCGCCAGCAGGACTGACCCCAGCTCCTACAATGAGCAGTTCTTC.